A selection of T cell receptor beta chains follows, all from one sample in a study of blood T cell repertoires in COVID-19. Assay used: immunoSEQ multiplex PCR; TCRdb lists only in-frame clones, some missing. Here the sample spans 200,000 to 250,000 clones, around 86% being singletons. Material: peripheral blood. These receptor sequences come from a woman at least 80 years old with COVID-19, enrolled during active disease. CDR3s include the opening cysteine and the closing phenylalanine or tryptophan. The size entry is marked missing in some rows and otherwise reads once, few, many or a size class.

>TRBV30|TRBJ1-1|few
CAWGTGIAFF
>TRBV19|TRBJ2-2|once
CASTTPGRAVPGELFF
>TRBV6-5|TRBJ1-5|-
CASREDSFLQPQHF
>TRBV12-3/TRBV12-4|TRBJ1-5|-
CASTGQAAQPQHF
>TRBV20-1|TRBJ2-7|once
CSASSGGGAYEQYF
>TRBV30|TRBJ2-7|few
CAWRLRGGSYEQYF
>TRBV6-1|TRBJ1-2|-
CASSEAVGWGRGLSEYGYTF
>TRBV19|TRBJ2-5|-
CASTPRGQETQYF
>TRBV10-3|TRBJ2-7|once
CAIDQGLAGGYEQYF
>TRBV20-1|TRBJ2-3|-
CSATSTDTQYF
>TRBV7-9|TRBJ2-5|-
CASSLGQGDWETQYF
>TRBV24-1|TRBJ2-7|few
CATSDPRDRTYEQYF
>TRBV27|TRBJ1-2|-
CASSLDRGYGYTF
>TRBV30|TRBJ1-2|once
CAWSGVRGYTF
>TRBV6-1|TRBJ1-4|-
CASSGARQVPNEKLFF
>TRBV6-5|TRBJ1-1|-
CASRRAGGNTEAFF
>TRBV6-5|TRBJ2-6|-
CASKTISGANVLTF
>TRBV9|TRBJ1-4|-
CASSVGGTGTNEKLFF
>TRBV19|TRBJ2-3|-
CATTTGGDTQYF
>TRBV29-1|TRBJ1-2|once
CSVEGGNGYTF
>TRBV5-6|TRBJ1-2|many
CASSLLGGYGYTF
>TRBV5-4|TRBJ2-5|-
CASSLGAYIQETQYF
>TRBV30|TRBJ1-1|-
CAWRQNTEAFF
>TRBV29-1|TRBJ2-3|-
CSVVGASGTITDTQYF
>TRBV5-5|TRBJ2-6|-
CASSLASSGANVLTF
>TRBV1|TRBJ2-1|-
CTSSQDGPIGKSSYNEQFF
>TRBV19|TRBJ1-1|few
CASASRGMNTEAFF
>TRBV3-1/TRBV3-2|TRBJ2-2|-
CARRGVRGGAGELFF
>TRBV7-2|TRBJ1-3|-
CASSIGQGATIYF
>TRBV5-1|TRBJ2-7|-
CASSLAGTGIYEQYF
>TRBV7-9|TRBJ1-1|-
CASSIYPTSADTEAFF
>TRBV2|TRBJ1-6|-
CASSPGTGYNSPLHF
>TRBV6-5|TRBJ2-7|few
CASSSPGGYEQYF
>TRBV19|TRBJ2-7|-
CASSRAAEGTYEQYF
>TRBV29-1|TRBJ2-7|-
CRKDRGSYEQYF
>TRBV15|TRBJ1-4|-
CATRGGAHEKLFF
>TRBV12-3/TRBV12-4|TRBJ2-5|-
CASSLTGPETQYF
>TRBV30|TRBJ1-3|once
CAWSEGPSGNTIYF
>TRBV5-6|TRBJ1-6|few
CASTLGRAGSPLHF
>TRBV4-1|TRBJ1-4|few
CASSRSRGQGEEKLFF
>TRBV19|TRBJ1-4|-
CASTAPRTGRFEKLFF
>TRBV28|TRBJ2-1|once
CASSSTGGLNEQFF
>TRBV2|TRBJ2-1|-
CASSENFGTHPNNEQFF
>TRBV9|TRBJ1-1|-
CASSVAGGFEAFF
>TRBV19|TRBJ2-1|-
CASSIPTSAHNEQFF
>TRBV5-1|TRBJ2-7|-
CASSSPTSGDEQYF
>TRBV30|TRBJ1-1|-
CAWSVGGDLPEAFF
>TRBV5-1|TRBJ1-2|-
CASSSTGDYGYTF
>TRBV24-1|TRBJ1-2|-
CATSDSGTGGPSIPNGYTF
>TRBV9|TRBJ1-6|few
CASSVDPRGSYNSPLHF